This TCR beta chain is drawn from a study of radiation and T cells in renal cell carcinoma. Time point given: blood 4 weeks post-SBRT, at nephrectomy. Noted treatment: 15 Gy SBRT to primary tumor, nephrectomy 4 weeks later. Assay used: immunoSEQ multiplex PCR; TCRdb lists only in-frame clones, some missing. The table lists over 60,000 clones, less than 85% of them singletons. Germline V lookup: CDR1 MGHRA, CDR2 YSYEKL. The CDR3 has 17 amino acids. Trimming cost V 3 bases and J 0 bases, with 15 bases left between them. The receptor was derived from a woman in her sixties with renal cell carcinoma. The sample here was blood, taken from a patient whose treatment included radiotherapy and nephrectomy. V is TRBV4-1 and J is TRBJ1-3; possible D gene TRBD1, 6 bases. CDR3 protein: CASSQIAGQSSGNTIYF. The CDR3, as DNA: TGCGCCAGCAGCCAGATCGCAGGACAGAGCTCTGGAAACACCATATATTTT.